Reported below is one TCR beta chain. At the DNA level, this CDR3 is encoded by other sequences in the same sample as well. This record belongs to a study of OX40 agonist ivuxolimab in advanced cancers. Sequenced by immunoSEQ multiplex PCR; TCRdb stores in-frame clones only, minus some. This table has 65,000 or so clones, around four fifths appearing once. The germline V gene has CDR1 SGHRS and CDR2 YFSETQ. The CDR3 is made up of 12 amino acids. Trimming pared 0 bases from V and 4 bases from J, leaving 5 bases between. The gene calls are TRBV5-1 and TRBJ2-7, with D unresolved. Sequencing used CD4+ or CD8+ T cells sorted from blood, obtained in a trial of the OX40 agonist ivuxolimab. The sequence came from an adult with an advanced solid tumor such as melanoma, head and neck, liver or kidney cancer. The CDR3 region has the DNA TGCGCCAGCAGCTTGGTGGGATACGAGCAGTACTTC. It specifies CASSLVGYEQYF.